This T cell receptor beta chain is drawn from a study of blood T cells in healthy people across ages. Study-level results: Significant beta diversity loss was already apparent by age about 39, declining roughly linearly. In the absence of known donor CMV status, changes in expanded clonotypes were possibly confounded.

It was with a sample-barcoded 5' primer and a J-beta primer mix that a second PCR of roughly 7 to 12 cycles was run. TCRdb redid the calling of the 5' RACE reads with MiXCR, one entry per CDR3 protein. The profile covers around 400,000 distinct CDR3 sequences, with about half appearing a single time and 51% taken by the ten largest. This clonotype was picked up one time. Antigen specificity is unknown. CDR1 and CDR2 from the germline V gene are LGHNA and YNFKEQ. The CDR3 runs to 16 residues. Trimming took 1 base from V and 4 from J, leaving 15 bases between them. The chain is built from TRBV4-2 and TRBJ2-3; TRBD1 might be the D (6 bases). Sequenced: blood. This clonotype was sampled from a man aged 55 to 70 in good health. CDR3 amino acids: CASSQGVLTGSDTQYF. The DNA for the CDR3 is TGTGCCAGCAGCCAAGGGGTTCTAACAGGGTCAGATACGCAGTATTTT.